This T cell receptor (beta chain) was sequenced during a study of T cell changes during pregnancy in multiple sclerosis. The data were produced by immunoSEQ multiplex PCR, yet TCRdb's version contains in-frame clones alone and is incomplete. The repertoire holds approximately 44,000 clones, with 90% as singletons. Looked up from germline, CDR1 is MNHEY and CDR2 is SMNVEV (reference sequence). Trimming removed 3 bases from V and 0 bases from J, with 6 bases in between. The CDR3 contains 13 residues. The origin of this receptor is a female donor with multiple sclerosis, enrolled in a pregnancy study. This specimen was CD8+ T cells from peripheral blood mononuclear cells, taken in the third trimester of pregnancy. This rearrangement joins TRBV27 to TRBJ2-7; TRBD1 is a possible D gene (5 bases). The CDR3 protein is CASSLTASYEQYF. The CDR3 DNA sequence: TGTGCCAGCAGTTTGACAGCCTCCTACGAGCAGTACTTC.